Following are 19 T cell receptor beta chains from one sample sequenced in a study of beta chain features in type 1 diabetes. Study findings and constraints: A moderate, significant TCRB CDR3 shortening appeared in type 1 diabetes across four CD4+ subsets.

For these receptors, no antigen is known. cDNA synthesis used the whole RNA isolate, giving expressed TCRB sequences. Assay used: immunoSEQ multiplex PCR; TCRdb lists only in-frame clones, some missing. The sample has about 120,000 clones, about a sixth seen once. Sequencing input: central memory CD4+ T cells from blood. These receptors originate from a man under 40 with type 1 diabetes.

This rearrangement joins TRBV10-3 to TRBJ2-1; 8 bases match TRBD1. CDR3 length equals 11 residues. Germline V CDR1 and CDR2: ENHRY, SYGVKD. V trimming: 10 bases; J trimming: 9 bases; junction bases outside the gene matches: 5. CDR3 sequence (DNA): TGTGCCACCCAGGGGGCGGTTGAGCAGTTCTTC. Protein: CATQGAVEQFF.

This clone showed up just a few times. This rearrangement joins TRBV15 to TRBJ2-1, with a weak D call TRBD2 (6 bases). CDR3 length: 16 amino acids. Germline V gene data show CDR1 as LNHNV and CDR2 as YYDKDF (reference sequence). Trimming cost V 2 bases and J 6 bases, with 17 bases left between them. The CDR3 region has the DNA TGTGCCACCAGCAGACCTATCGGGACTGCCGGCAATGAGCAGTTCTTC. It codes for CATSRPIGTAGNEQFF.

V is TRBV2 and J is TRBJ2-2; TRBD2 might be the D (5 bases). Germline CDR1 reads SNHLY; CDR2 reads FYNNEI. The CDR3 extends over 15 amino acids. Trimming removed 2 bases from V and 8 bases from J, with 15 bases in between. This CDR3 reads CASSERVRGNGELFF. CDR3 coding DNA: TGTGCCAGCAGTGAAAGGGTTCGGGGTAATGGGGAGCTGTTTTTT.

The chain is built from TRBV6-1 and TRBJ2-7; the D is unclear. The CDR3 sequence is 14 residues long. The V gene's germline CDR1 is MNHNS and CDR2 SASEGT. Trimming took off 8 bases at V and 2 bases at J, with 16 bases between the two ends. The CDR3 DNA reads TGTGCCAGCCTTAGCCCTGGAATAACCTACGAGCAGTACTTC. Translating it yields CASLSPGITYEQYF.

The rearrangement uses TRBV19 and TRBJ2-1; D remains unclear. Germline-derived CDR1 and CDR2 are LNHDA and SQIVND (reference sequence). Trimming shortened V by 0 bases and J by 0 bases, and 9 bases separated the two germline ends. This CDR3 spans 16 amino acids. CDR3 residues: CASSIDPVSSYNEQFF. In DNA form, the CDR3 reads TGTGCCAGTAGTATAGATCCAGTTAGCTCCTACAATGAGCAGTTCTTC.

The table lists this clone with a few counts. This sequence joins TRBV10-3 and TRBJ2-3; D possibly corresponds to TRBD1 (6 bases). V shed 7 bases and J shed 8 bases, with 16 bases lying between them. The CDR3 is 13 residues long. Looked up from germline, CDR1 is ENHRY and CDR2 is SYGVKD. CDR3 nucleotide sequence: TGTGCCATCACCGTGGACAGCGCCAGTACGCAGTATTTT. Translated, it gives CAITVDSASTQYF.

The V and J genes are TRBV6-6 and TRBJ2-1; D assignment may be TRBD1 or TRBD2 (5 bases each). CDR1 is MNHNY, CDR2 SVGAGI, per germline (reference sequence). Trimming stripped 6 bases from V and 6 bases from J, with 15 bases between. The CDR3 covers 14 residues. The CDR3 DNA reads TGTGCCAGCAGCCGGACGTCGGGGCGCAATGAGCAGTTCTTC. Residues: CASSRTSGRNEQFF.

V and J are TRBV9 and TRBJ2-1; D possibly corresponds to TRBD1 (6 bases). Trimming removed 0 bases from V and 9 bases from J, with 16 bases in between. CDR3 size: 15 residues. Germline V lookup: CDR1 SGDLS, CDR2 YYNGEE. CDR3 amino acids: CASSVAPDSLGEQFF. The CDR3 DNA is TGTGCCAGCAGCGTAGCGCCGGACAGCCTGGGTGAGCAGTTCTTC. The full variable domain, its missing parts supplied by reference TRBV9 and TRBJ2-1, is DSGVTQTPKHLITATGQRVTLRCSPRSGDLSVYWYQQSLDQGLQFLIQYYNGEERAKGNILERFSAQQFPDLHSELNLSSLELGDSALYFCASSVAPDSLGEQFFGPGTRLTVL.

The rearrangement joins TRBV11-2 to TRBJ2-2; 9 positions match TRBD1. CDR1 and CDR2 from the germline V gene are SGHAT and FQNNGV. The V and J ends lost 3 bases and 4 bases, in that order; junction bases with no gene match: 9. CDR3 size: 17 residues. CDR3 amino acids: CASSFTGTGFSTGELFF. CDR3 nucleotides: TGTGCCAGCAGCTTTACCGGGACAGGGTTTAGCACCGGGGAGCTGTTTTTT.

The chain couples TRBV7-9 to TRBJ1-3, with D unclear. Germline values: CDR1 SEHNR, CDR2 FQNEAQ (reference sequence). Trimming stripped 3 bases from V and 3 bases from J, with 9 bases between. CDR3 size: 14 residues. The CDR3 nucleotides read TGTGCCAGCAGCTTGCTCGGACTTGGAAACACCATATATTTT. This encodes CASSLLGLGNTIYF.

On this clone: The sample contains more than one DNA sequence encoding this CDR3. The chain uses TRBV28 and TRBJ1-6; D remains unclear. Trimming took 9 bases from V and 4 from J, leaving 7 bases between them. CDR1 MDHEN and CDR2 SYDVKM come from the germline V gene. This CDR3 is 12 amino acids long. CDR3 sequence: CASRGYNSPLHF. DNA of the CDR3: TGTGCCAGTAGAGGATATAATTCACCCCTCCACTTT.

CDR3 in amino acids: CASSPEGNWQFF. The DNA of the CDR3 is TGTGCCAGCTCACCCGAGGGAAACTGGCAGTTCTTC. V is TRBV18 and J is TRBJ2-1, with D tentatively TRBD2 (5 bases). CDR3 length: 12 residues. Trimming left V 3 bases short and J 12 bases short, with 12 bases between. Germline CDR1 is KGHSH and CDR2 is LQKENI.

V usage is TRBV14 and J usage is TRBJ2-2; D ambiguous. The germline V and J ends were trimmed by 4 bases and 3 bases, with 9 bases remaining between them. The germline gives CDR1 SGHDN, CDR2 FVKESK. The CDR3 consists of 14 residues. As DNA, the CDR3 is TGTGCCAGCAGCCTCGAGCTATACACCGGGGAGCTGTTTTTT. It yields the protein CASSLELYTGELFF.

This clone was picked up many times. V gene TRBV7-9 combines with J gene TRBJ2-3; TRBD1 aligns across 7 bases. Trimming at V came to 1 base and at J to 4 bases, leaving 5 bases not matched to a gene. Germline V gene sequence: CDR1 SEHNR, CDR2 FQNEAQ (reference sequence). The CDR3 is made up of 15 amino acids. CDR3 sequence reads: CASSLVSQGADTQYF. CDR3 nucleotide sequence: TGTGCCAGCAGCTTAGTTTCGCAGGGGGCAGATACGCAGTATTTT.

This clone has ten or more counts. V is TRBV18 and J is TRBJ2-5; tentatively, D is TRBD1 (5 bases). The CDR3 totals 14 residues. Germline V gene sequence: CDR1 KGHSH, CDR2 LQKENI. V gave up 2 bases and J gave up 3 bases, with 10 bases separating them. CDR3 nucleotide sequence: TGTGCCAGCTCACCAAGGAAAGGGGAAGAGACCCAGTACTTC. It codes for CASSPRKGEETQYF.

This clone has only a few counts. J is TRBJ2-4 and V is TRBV11-2; D is unresolved. Between the trimmed V and J ends, which lost 1 base and 7 bases, there was a span of 8 bases. Germline CDR1 SGHAT, CDR2 FQNNGV. CDR3 length equals 13 residues. The CDR3 DNA is TGTGCCAGCAGCTTAGGGTTATGGAACATTCAGTACTTC. Its translation: CASSLGLWNIQYF.

This clone was counted a few times. The chain recombines TRBV20-1 with TRBJ2-7; a weak D match, TRBD1 (6 bases). Trimming removed 3 bases at V and 6 bases at J, with 6 bases between. CDR1 and CDR2 (germline): DFQATT, SNEGSKA (reference sequence). The CDR3 contains 10 residues. This CDR3 is CSARDSEQYF. CDR3 DNA sequence: TGCAGTGCTAGGGACAGCGAGCAGTACTTC.

The J gene is TRBJ2-1, the V gene TRBV18; D tentatively fits TRBD1 or TRBD2 (5 bases each). CDR3 size: 16 residues. Germline assignment: CDR1 KGHSH and CDR2 LQKENI. Trimming took 0 bases from V and 4 from J, leaving 13 bases between them. The CDR3 DNA follows: TGTGCCAGCTCACCACCTACTGGGGGTTCTTACAATGAGCAGTTCTTC. Its protein is CASSPPTGGSYNEQFF. Full variable domain (remainder filled in from reference TRBV18 and TRBJ2-1): NAGVMQNPRHLVRRRGQEARLRCSPMKGHSHVYWYRQLPEEGLKFMVYLQKENIIDESGMPKERFSAEFPKEGPSILRIQQVVRGDSAAYFCASSPPTGGSYNEQFFGPGTRLTVL.

The chain employs TRBV7-2 and TRBJ2-5; 12 bases are a match to TRBD1. Losses at the gene ends were 8 bases for V and 4 bases for J; bases not matched to a gene: 8. Germline V gives CDR1 SGHTA, CDR2 FQGNSA. The CDR3 covers 15 residues. In DNA form, the CDR3 reads TGTGCCAGCGGAGAGGGACAGGGGGCGAGAGAGACCCAGTACTTC. Translating it yields CASGEGQGARETQYF.